This T cell receptor beta chain was retrieved from a study of beta chain features in type 1 diabetes. Germline V gives CDR1 SGHTA, CDR2 FQGNSA. This CDR3 comprises 14 residues. The V and J ends lost 5 bases and 3 bases, in that order; junction bases with no gene match: 4. Every isolated RNA sample was fully reverse transcribed, so sequencing captured expressed TCRB transcripts. Sequencing used immunoSEQ multiplex PCR; TCRdb keeps in-frame clones, though not all of them. Of more than 60,000 clones listed, about 61% are singletons. A sort by CD45RO/CCR7/CD25/CD127/CD95/CD27 yielded CD4+ naive, central memory, regulatory and stem cell-like memory cells.

Sequenced material: Tregs from blood. This receptor was taken from a woman aged 18-29 years in good health. The J gene is TRBJ2-3, the V gene TRBV7-2; 8 positions match TRBD2. The CDR3: CASSVGLETDTQYF. CDR3 coding DNA: TGTGCCAGCAGCGTGGGACTAGAGACAGATACGCAGTATTTT. The complete variable domain, with remaining parts taken from reference TRBV7-2 and TRBJ2-3, reads GAGVSQSPSNKVTEKGKDVELRCDPISGHTALYWYRQSLGQGLEFLIYFQGNSAPDKSGLPSDRFSAERTGGSVSTLTIQRTQQEDSAVYLCASSVGLETDTQYFGPGTRLTVL.